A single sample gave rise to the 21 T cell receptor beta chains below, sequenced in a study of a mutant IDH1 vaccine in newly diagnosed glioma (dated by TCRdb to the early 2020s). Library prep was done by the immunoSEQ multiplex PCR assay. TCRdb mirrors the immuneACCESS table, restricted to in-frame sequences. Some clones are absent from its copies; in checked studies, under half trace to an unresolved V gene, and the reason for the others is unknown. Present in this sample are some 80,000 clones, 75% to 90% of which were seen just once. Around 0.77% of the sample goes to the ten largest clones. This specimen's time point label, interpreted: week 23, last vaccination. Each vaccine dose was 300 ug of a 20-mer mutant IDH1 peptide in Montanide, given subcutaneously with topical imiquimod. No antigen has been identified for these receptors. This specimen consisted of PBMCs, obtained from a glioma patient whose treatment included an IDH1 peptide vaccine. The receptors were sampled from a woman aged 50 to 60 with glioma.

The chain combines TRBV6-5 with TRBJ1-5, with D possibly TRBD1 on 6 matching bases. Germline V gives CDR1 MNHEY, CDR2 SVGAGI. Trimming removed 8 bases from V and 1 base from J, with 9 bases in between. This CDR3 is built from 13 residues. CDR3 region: CASSRGSNQPQHF. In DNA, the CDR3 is TGTGCCAGCTCAAGGGGGAGCAATCAGCCCCAGCATTTT.

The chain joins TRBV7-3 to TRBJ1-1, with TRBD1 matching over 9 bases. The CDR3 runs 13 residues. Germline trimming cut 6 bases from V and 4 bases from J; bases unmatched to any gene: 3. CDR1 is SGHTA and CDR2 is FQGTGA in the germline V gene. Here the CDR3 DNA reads TGTGCCAGCAGTTACAGGGGGCTCACTGAAGCTTTCTTT. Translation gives CASSYRGLTEAFF.

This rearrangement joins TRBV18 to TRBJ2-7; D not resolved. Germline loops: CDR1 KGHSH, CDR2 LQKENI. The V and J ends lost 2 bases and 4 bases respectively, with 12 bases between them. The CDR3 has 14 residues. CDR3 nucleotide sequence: TGTGCCAGCTCACCATCAGAGCAGCGATACGAGCAGTACTTC. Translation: CASSPSEQRYEQYF.

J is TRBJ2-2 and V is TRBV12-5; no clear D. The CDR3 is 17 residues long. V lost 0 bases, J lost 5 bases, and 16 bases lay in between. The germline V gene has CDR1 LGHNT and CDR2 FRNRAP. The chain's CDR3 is CASGLVPLDGETGELFF. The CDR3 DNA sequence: TGTGCTAGTGGTTTGGTACCGTTAGACGGAGAGACCGGGGAGCTGTTTTTT.

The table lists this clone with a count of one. The CDR3 is CASSYRGDGYTF. The CDR3 DNA follows: TGTGCCAGCAGCTACAGGGGTGATGGCTACACCTTC. The V call is TRBV7-2, the J call TRBJ1-2, with 7 bases fitting TRBD1. The CDR3 has 12 amino acids. V shed 4 bases and J 6 bases; nucleotides not matched to a gene: 2. CDR1 and CDR2 (germline): SGHTA, FQGNSA.

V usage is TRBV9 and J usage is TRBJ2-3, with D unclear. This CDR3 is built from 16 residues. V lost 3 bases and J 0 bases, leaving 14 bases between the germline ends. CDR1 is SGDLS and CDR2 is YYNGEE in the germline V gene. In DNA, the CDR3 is TGTGCCAGCAGCGCCCGACACCCAACGAGCACAGATACGCAGTATTTT. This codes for CASSARHPTSTDTQYF.

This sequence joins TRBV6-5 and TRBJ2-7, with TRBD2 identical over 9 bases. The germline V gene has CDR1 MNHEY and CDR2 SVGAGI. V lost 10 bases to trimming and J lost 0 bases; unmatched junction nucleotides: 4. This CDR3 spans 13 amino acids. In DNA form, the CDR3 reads TGTGCCACTCTAGCGGGGAGCTCCTACGAGCAGTACTTC. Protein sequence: CATLAGSSYEQYF.

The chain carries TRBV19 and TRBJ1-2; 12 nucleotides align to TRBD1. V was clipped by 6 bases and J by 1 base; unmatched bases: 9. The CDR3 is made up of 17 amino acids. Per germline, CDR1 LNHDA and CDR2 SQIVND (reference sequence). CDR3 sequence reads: CASSDAGTGGVNYGYTF. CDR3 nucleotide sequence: TGTGCCAGTAGCGATGCCGGGACAGGGGGCGTTAACTATGGCTACACCTTC.

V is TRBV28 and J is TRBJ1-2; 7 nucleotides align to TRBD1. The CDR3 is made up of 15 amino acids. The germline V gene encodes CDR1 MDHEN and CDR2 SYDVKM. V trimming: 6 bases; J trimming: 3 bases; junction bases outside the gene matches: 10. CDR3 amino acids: CASSTPGQRYYGYTF. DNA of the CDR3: TGTGCCAGCAGCACCCCGGGACAGCGATACTATGGCTACACCTTC.

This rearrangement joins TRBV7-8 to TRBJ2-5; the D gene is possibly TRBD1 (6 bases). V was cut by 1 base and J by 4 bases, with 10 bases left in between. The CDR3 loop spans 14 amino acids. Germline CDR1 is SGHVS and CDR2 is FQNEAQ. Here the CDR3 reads CASSLGTGRETQYF. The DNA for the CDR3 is TGTGCCAGCAGCTTAGGTACAGGGCGAGAGACCCAGTACTTC.

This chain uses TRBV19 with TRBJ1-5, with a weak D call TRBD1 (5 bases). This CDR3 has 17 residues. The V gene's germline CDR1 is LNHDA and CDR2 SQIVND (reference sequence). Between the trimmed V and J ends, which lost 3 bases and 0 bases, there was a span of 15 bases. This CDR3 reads CASSMGAGRDSNQPQHF. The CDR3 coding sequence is TGTGCCAGTAGTATGGGAGCAGGGCGTGATAGCAATCAGCCCCAGCATTTT.

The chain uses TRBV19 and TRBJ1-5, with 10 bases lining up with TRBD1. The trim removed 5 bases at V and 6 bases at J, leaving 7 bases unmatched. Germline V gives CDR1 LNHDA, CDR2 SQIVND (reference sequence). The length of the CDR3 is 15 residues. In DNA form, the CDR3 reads TGTGCCAGTAGTCCGCGACAGGGGGCACGTCAGCCCCAGCATTTT. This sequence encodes CASSPRQGARQPQHF. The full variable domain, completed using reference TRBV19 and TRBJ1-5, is DGGITQSPKYLFRKEGQNVTLSCEQNLNHDAMYWYRQDPGQGLRLIYYSQIVNDFQKGDIAEGYSVSREKKESFPLTVTSAQKNPTAFYLCASSPRQGARQPQHFGDGTRLSIL.

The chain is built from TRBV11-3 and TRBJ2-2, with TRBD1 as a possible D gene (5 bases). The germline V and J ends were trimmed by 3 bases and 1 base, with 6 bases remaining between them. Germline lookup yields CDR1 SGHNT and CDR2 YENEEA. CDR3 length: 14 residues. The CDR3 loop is CASSFQGNTGELFF. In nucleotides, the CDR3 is TGTGCCAGCAGCTTTCAGGGGAACACCGGGGAGCTGTTTTTT.

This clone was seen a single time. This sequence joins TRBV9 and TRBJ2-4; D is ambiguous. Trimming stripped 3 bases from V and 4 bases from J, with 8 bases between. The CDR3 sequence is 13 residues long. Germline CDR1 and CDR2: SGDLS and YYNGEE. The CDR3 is CASSAPTKNIQYF. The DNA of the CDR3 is TGTGCCAGCAGCGCACCGACTAAAAACATTCAGTACTTC.

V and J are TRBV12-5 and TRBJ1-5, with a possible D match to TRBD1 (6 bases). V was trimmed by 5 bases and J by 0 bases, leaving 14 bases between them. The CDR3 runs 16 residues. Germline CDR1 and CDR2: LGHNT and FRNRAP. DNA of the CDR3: TGTGCTAGTGGTAGAGGACAGTCCTATAGCAATCAGCCCCAGCATTTT. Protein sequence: CASGRGQSYSNQPQHF.

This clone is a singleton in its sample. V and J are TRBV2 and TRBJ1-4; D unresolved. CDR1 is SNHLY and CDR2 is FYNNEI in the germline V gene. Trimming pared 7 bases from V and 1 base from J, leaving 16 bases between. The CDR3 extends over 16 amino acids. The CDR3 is CASTRAGALTNEKLFF. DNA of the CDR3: TGTGCCAGCACCCGGGCAGGTGCCCTAACTAATGAAAAACTGTTTTTT.

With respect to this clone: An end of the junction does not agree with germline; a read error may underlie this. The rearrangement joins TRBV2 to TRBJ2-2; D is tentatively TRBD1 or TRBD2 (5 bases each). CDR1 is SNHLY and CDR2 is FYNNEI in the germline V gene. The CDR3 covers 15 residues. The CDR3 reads CASREGTTNTGELFF. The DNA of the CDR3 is TGTGCCAGCAGGGAAGGGACGACGAACACCGGGGAGCTGTTTTTT.

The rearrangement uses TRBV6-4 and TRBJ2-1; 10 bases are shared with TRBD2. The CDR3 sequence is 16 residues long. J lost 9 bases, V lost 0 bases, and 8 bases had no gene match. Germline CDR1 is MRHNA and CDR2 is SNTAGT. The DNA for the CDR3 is TGTGCCAGCAGTGACTCGGTGACTAGCGGGCGCGGTGAGCAGTTCTTC. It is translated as CASSDSVTSGRGEQFF.

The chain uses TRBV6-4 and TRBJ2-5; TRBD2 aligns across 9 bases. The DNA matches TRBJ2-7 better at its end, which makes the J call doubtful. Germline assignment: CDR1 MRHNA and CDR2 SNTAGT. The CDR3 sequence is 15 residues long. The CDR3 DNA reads TGTGCCAGCAGGAAAAGCGGGAGGTCACCCTACGAGCAGTACTTC. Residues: CASRKSGRSPYEQYF.

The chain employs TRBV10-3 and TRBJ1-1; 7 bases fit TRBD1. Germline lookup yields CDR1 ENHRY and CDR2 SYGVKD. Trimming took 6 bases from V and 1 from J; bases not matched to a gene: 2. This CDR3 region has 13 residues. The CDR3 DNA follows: TGTGCCATCAGCCGACAGGGGAACACTGAAGCTTTCTTT. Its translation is CAISRQGNTEAFF.

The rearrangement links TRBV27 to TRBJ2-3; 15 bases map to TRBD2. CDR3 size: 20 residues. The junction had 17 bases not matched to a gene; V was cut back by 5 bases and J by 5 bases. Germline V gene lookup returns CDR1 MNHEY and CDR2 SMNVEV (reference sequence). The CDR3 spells CASSPWTSGRAGRIVDTQYF. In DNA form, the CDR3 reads TGTGCCAGCAGTCCTTGGACTAGCGGGAGGGCCGGGCGAATAGTAGATACGCAGTATTTT.